These 9 T cell receptor beta chains were all obtained from the same sample, sequenced in a study of low-dose radiotherapy and immunotherapy resistance in tumors. Alpha- and beta-chain coverage of first-strand cDNA came from TRAV- and TRBV-specific primers. PCR amplification of the TCRs was performed with Phusion for 20 PCR cycles, and it relied on a constant-region primer together with a V-primer adapter. TCRdb used MiXCR to reprocess the reads, holding one entry per CDR3 protein. This table holds around 10,000 distinct CDR3 sequences, 40% to 65% found once. The receptors derive from a human donor with advanced metastatic prostate, ovarian, gallbladder or colorectal cancer (not recorded which). This table probably holds off-target reads from a library built for another chain.

The chain combines TRBV9 with TRBJ1-3; 7 bases are a match to TRBD1. CDR3 length equals 15 residues. The V segment lost 1 base and the J segment 3 bases; nucleotides outside the gene matches: 4. Germline CDR1 SGDLS, CDR2 YYNGEE. CDR3 DNA sequence: TGTGCCAGCAGCGTAACGGGACAGAGTGGAAACACCATATATTTT. Amino acid sequence: CASSVTGQSGNTIYF.

This clonotype was counted only a few times. The V gene is TRBV5-1, the J gene TRBJ2-7; D not certain. CDR1 is SGHRS, CDR2 YFSETQ, per germline. The CDR3 is 15 amino acids. V was cut by 0 bases and J by 2 bases, with 12 bases left in between. This CDR3 reads CASSLDGLSTYEQYF. The CDR3 coding sequence is TGCGCCAGCAGCTTGGACGGGCTTTCTACCTACGAGCAGTACTTC. Variable domain in full (rest from reference TRBV5-1 and TRBJ2-7): KAGVTQTPRYLIKTRGQQVTLSCSPISGHRSVSWYQQTPGQGLQFLFEYFSETQRNKGNFPGRFSGRQFSNSRSEMNVSTLELGDSALYLCASSLDGLSTYEQYFGPGTRLTVT.

This chain joins TRBV12-3 or TRBV12-4 and TRBJ2-7; D tentatively fits TRBD1 or TRBD2 (5 bases each). The CDR3 has 14 amino acids. V was cut by 3 bases and J by 5 bases, with 14 bases left in between. CDR3 protein: CASSFSGTADEQYF. DNA of the CDR3: TGTGCCAGCAGTTTCTCCGGGACCGCGGACGAGCAGTACTTC.

The chain has TRBV6-8 and TRBJ2-1, with 9 bases aligning to TRBD1. CDR3 size: 13 residues. The V gene end was trimmed by 6 bases and the J gene end by 8 bases; junction bases not matched to a gene: 5. Germline V lookup: CDR1 MNHGY, CDR2 SAAAGT. CDR3 residues: CASRDGQGYEQFF. For the CDR3, the DNA is TGTGCCAGCAGAGACGGACAGGGGTATGAGCAGTTCTTC.

This clonotype was seen only a few times. The chain couples TRBV2 to TRBJ2-7, with TRBD2 matching 12 bases. This CDR3 comprises 15 residues. The ends lost 2 bases at V and 6 bases at J; junction bases unmatched: 5. Germline values: CDR1 SNHLY, CDR2 FYNNEI. CDR3 protein: CASSELAGGPSEQYF. In DNA, the CDR3 is TGTGCCAGCAGTGAACTAGCGGGGGGGCCGAGCGAGCAGTACTTC. The full variable domain, its missing parts supplied by reference TRBV2 and TRBJ2-7, is EPEVTQTPSHQVTQMGQEVILRCVPISNHLYFYWYRQILGQKVEFLVSFYNNEISEKSEIFDDQFSVERPDGSNFTLKIRSTKLEDSAMYFCASSELAGGPSEQYFGPGTRLTVT.

This clonotype was recorded a few times. The chain has TRBV10-3 and TRBJ2-7; tentative D call: TRBD2 (6 bases). From germline, CDR1 is ENHRY and CDR2 SYGVKD. The CDR3 is 14 amino acids. V lost 7 bases, J lost 6 bases, and 19 bases lay in between. The CDR3 is CAITGDSLRREQYF. CDR3 sequence (DNA): TGTGCCATCACTGGGGACTCGCTCCGTCGCGAGCAGTACTTC.

The J gene is TRBJ1-4, the V gene TRBV6-1, with D uncertain. Between the trimmed V and J ends, which lost 5 bases and 5 bases, there was a span of 15 bases. Germline loops: CDR1 MNHNS, CDR2 SASEGT. CDR3 length: 15 amino acids. The chain's CDR3 is CASSYEGSQNEKLFF. The CDR3 DNA sequence: TGTGCCAGCAGTTACGAAGGGTCACAAAATGAAAAACTGTTTTTT.

With respect to this clonotype: One end of the junction does not line up with germline, which may come from a read error. The chain employs TRBV28 and TRBJ2-7; D unresolved. CDR1 and CDR2 (germline): MDHEN, SYDVKM. The CDR3 consists of 12 residues. CDR3 bases: TGTGTCAGCAGCCGGGCGGCCTACGAGCAGTACTTC. It encodes CVSSRAAYEQYF. Full variable domain (outside the CDR3, taken from reference TRBV28 and TRBJ2-7): DVKVTQSSRYLVKRTGEKVFLECVQDMDHENMFWYRQDPGLGLRLIYFSYDVKMKEKGDIPEGYSVSREKKERFSLILESASTNQTSMYLCVSSRAAYEQYFGPGTRLTVT.

V usage is TRBV3-1 and J usage is TRBJ2-7; 10 nucleotides line up with TRBD1. Per germline, CDR1 LGHDT and CDR2 YNNKEL (reference sequence). V lost 4 bases and J lost 8; bases outside the gene matches: 11. The length of the CDR3 is 15 residues. The CDR3 DNA sequence: TGTGCCAGCAGCCCGGATAGGGACAGGGGTTTCCAGCAGTACTTC. As protein: CASSPDRDRGFQQYF.